This TCR beta chain was sequenced for a study of blood T cell repertoires in COVID-19. Measured with immunoSEQ multiplex PCR; TCRdb has only the in-frame clones, and not every one. Of 210,000 or so clones listed, almost 90% were seen once; the top ten hold around 2.9%. V was cut by 0 bases and J by 2 bases, with 8 bases left in between. The CDR3 contains 14 residues. The V gene's germline CDR1 is SGHRS and CDR2 YFSETQ. The clonotype was recovered from a woman aged 55-69 years with acute or convalescent COVID-19. The sample comprised peripheral blood. The chain is built from TRBV5-1 and TRBJ2-5; D is perhaps TRBD2 (5 bases). The CDR3 here is CASSLGSGQETQYF. CDR3 sequence (DNA): TGCGCCAGCAGCTTGGGGAGCGGACAAGAGACCCAGTACTTC.